The 30 T cell receptor beta chains presented below share a single source sample, sequenced in a study of Tregs in tolerant kidney transplant recipients. The repertoire was sequenced with immunoSEQ multiplex PCR; TCRdb's copy has only in-frame clones and lacks some. The data show tens of thousands of clones, less than 90% seen once. The sequenced sample consisted of CD4+ T cells from blood. All receptors come from a human donor in good health.

This clone was seen only once. The DNA of the CDR3 is TGCGCCAGCAGCTCTAGCGGGAGAATCTCCTACGAGCAGTACTTC. Encoded protein: CASSSSGRISYEQYF. J is TRBJ2-7 and V is TRBV5-1; 10 bases line up with TRBD2. The CDR3 spans 15 residues. In germline, CDR1 is SGHRS, CDR2 YFSETQ. V shed 3 bases and J 0 bases; nucleotides not matched to a gene: 3.

The V call is TRBV19, the J call TRBJ2-7, with 9 bases lining up with TRBD1. CDR1 LNHDA and CDR2 SQIVND come from the germline V gene (reference sequence). This CDR3 contains 13 residues. With V trimmed by 7 bases and J by 5 bases, 6 bases remained unmatched. CDR3 loop: CASTRTGANEQYF. CDR3 coding DNA: TGTGCCAGTACCCGGACAGGGGCAAACGAGCAGTACTTC. The entire variable domain, with the rest obtained from reference TRBV19 and TRBJ2-7, is as follows: DGGITQSPKYLFRKEGQNVTLSCEQNLNHDAMYWYRQDPGQGLRLIYYSQIVNDFQKGDIAEGYSVSREKKESFPLTVTSAQKNPTAFYLCASTRTGANEQYFGPGTRLTVT.

The chain carries TRBV5-1 and TRBJ2-1, with TRBD1 matching over 8 bases. With 5 bases clipped from V and 3 bases from J, the junction kept 4 bases outside the gene matches. CDR1 and CDR2 from the germline V gene are SGHRS and YFSETQ. This CDR3 contains 14 residues. The DNA of the CDR3 is TGCGCCAGCAGGGACAGGGCAGACTACAATGAGCAGTTCTTC. Amino acids: CASRDRADYNEQFF.

V gene TRBV11-3 combines with J gene TRBJ2-7, with 7 bases fitting TRBD2. The germline CDR1 and CDR2 sequences are SGHNT and YENEEA. The CDR3 extends over 13 amino acids. V lost 0 bases, J lost 9 bases, and 5 bases stayed unmatched. DNA for the CDR3: TGTGCCAGCAGCTTAGAGTCTGCTAGCGGGCAGTACTTC. As protein: CASSLESASGQYF.

The chain carries TRBV30 and TRBJ1-1, with D unresolved. CDR3 length equals 9 residues. Germline CDR1 GTSNPN, CDR2 SVGIG (reference sequence). The V gene lost 7 bases and the J gene lost 6 bases, with 6 bases spanning the gap. The CDR3 nucleotides read TGTGCCTTGCTACCTGAAGCTTTCTTT. It codes for CALLPEAFF.

The gene calls are TRBV4-2 and TRBJ2-7; the match to TRBD2 covers 7 bases. This CDR3 is built from 17 residues. Germline assignment: CDR1 LGHNA and CDR2 YNFKEQ. Unmatched junction bases numbered 11, after V lost 2 bases and J lost 1 base. CDR3 DNA sequence: TGTGCCAGCAGCCAATCCCAATCCGCTAGCGGTTCCTACGAGCAGTACTTC. It specifies CASSQSQSASGSYEQYF.

This chain links TRBV18 with TRBJ1-2, with D uncertain. Germline CDR1 and CDR2: KGHSH and LQKENI. The CDR3 is made up of 13 amino acids. V lost 1 base, J lost 6 bases, and 9 bases lay in between. CDR3 DNA: TGTGCCAGCTCACCACAATCACCGAATGGCTACACCTTC. This encodes CASSPQSPNGYTF.

The chain couples TRBV6-1 to TRBJ1-1, with D possibly matching TRBD1 (5 bases). Germline CDR1 reads MNHNS; CDR2 reads SASEGT. The CDR3 covers 14 residues. Trimming removed 6 bases from V and 5 bases from J, with 16 bases in between. The CDR3 is CASSPLEGQTEAFF. The DNA for the CDR3 is TGTGCCAGCAGCCCATTGGAGGGGCAAACTGAAGCTTTCTTT.

This clone was detected once. The V gene is TRBV15, the J gene TRBJ2-7; D is uncertain. The CDR3 has 14 residues. V was cut by 0 bases and J by 6 bases, with 12 bases left in between. Germline V CDR1 and CDR2: LNHNV, YYDKDF (reference sequence). As DNA, the CDR3 is TGTGCCACCAGCAGAGATACTCGCGCGCTCGAGCAGTACTTC. Translation: CATSRDTRALEQYF.

The rearrangement links TRBV19 to TRBJ2-3; D is ambiguous. The V gene's germline CDR1 is LNHDA and CDR2 SQIVND (reference sequence). CDR3 length: 16 residues. Trimming took 2 bases from V and 0 from J, leaving 12 bases between them. The CDR3: CASSIIQTFSTDTQYF. The CDR3 DNA follows: TGTGCCAGTAGTATAATACAGACATTTAGCACAGATACGCAGTATTTT.

V gene TRBV7-2 combines with J gene TRBJ2-7, with 7 bases lining up with TRBD1. V was pared by 5 bases and J by 0 bases, with 7 bases of the junction left unmatched. In germline, CDR1 is SGHTA, CDR2 FQGNSA. CDR3 length: 15 residues. The CDR3 sequence is CASSPNRDSSYEQYF. For the CDR3, the DNA is TGTGCCAGCAGCCCCAATCGGGACAGCTCCTACGAGCAGTACTTC.

The chain joins TRBV5-1 to TRBJ2-5, with D perhaps TRBD1 (7 bases). Between the trimmed V and J ends, which lost 10 bases and 4 bases, there was a span of 23 bases. The CDR3 is 15 amino acids. In germline, CDR1 is SGHRS, CDR2 YFSETQ. Here the CDR3 reads CASRDRGLSGETQYF. CDR3 DNA: TGCGCCTCCCGGGACAGAGGACTATCAGGAGAGACCCAGTACTTC.

The chain carries TRBV5-4 and TRBJ2-5; D may correspond to TRBD1 or TRBD2 (5 bases each). Between the trimmed V and J ends, which lost 2 bases and 0 bases, there was a span of 8 bases. Germline V gives CDR1 SGHNT, CDR2 YYREEE (reference sequence). There are 14 residues in the CDR3. The CDR3 sequence is CASSFPGHQETQYF. In nucleotides, the CDR3 is TGTGCCAGCAGCTTTCCGGGGCACCAAGAGACCCAGTACTTC. The complete variable domain, with remaining parts taken from reference TRBV5-4 and TRBJ2-5, reads ETGVTQSPTHLIKTRGQQVTLRCSSQSGHNTVSWYQQALGQGPQFIFQYYREEENGRGNFPPRFSGLQFPNYSSELNVNALELDDSALYLCASSFPGHQETQYFGPGTRLLVL.

The chain links TRBV14 to TRBJ2-3; no reliable D call. V lost 4 bases and J 2 bases, leaving 16 bases between the germline ends. The CDR3 loop spans 16 amino acids. Germline V gives CDR1 SGHDN, CDR2 FVKESK. The CDR3 bases are TGTGCCAGCAGCCCTCTCGGGCGGCAAAACACAGATACGCAGTATTTT. It is translated as CASSPLGRQNTDTQYF. The entire variable domain, with the rest obtained from reference TRBV14 and TRBJ2-3, is as follows: EAGVTQFPSHSVIEKGQTVTLRCDPISGHDNLYWYRRVMGKEIKFLLHFVKESKQDESGMPNNRFLAERTGGTYSTLKVQPAELEDSGVYFCASSPLGRQNTDTQYFGPGTRLTVL.

V usage is TRBV28 and J usage is TRBJ1-2, with unresolved D. V dropped 4 bases and J dropped 7 bases, with 7 bases sitting between them. Per germline, CDR1 MDHEN and CDR2 SYDVKM. This CDR3 comprises 11 residues. CDR3 nucleotide sequence: TGTGCCAGCAGTTCGGTCTCTGGCTACACCTTC. This sequence encodes CASSSVSGYTF.

This chain joins TRBV5-5 and TRBJ2-6, with no clear D. The CDR3 sequence is 18 residues long. Trimming pared 2 bases from V and 2 bases from J, leaving 17 bases between. CDR1 is SGHKS, CDR2 YYEKEE, per germline (reference sequence). The CDR3 reads CASSFTSAGAAGANVLTF. CDR3 sequence (DNA): TGTGCCAGCAGCTTTACTTCAGCCGGAGCTGCTGGGGCCAACGTCCTGACTTTC. Full variable domain (outside the CDR3, taken from reference TRBV5-5 and TRBJ2-6): DAGVTQSPTHLIKTRGQQVTLRCSPISGHKSVSWYQQVLGQGPQFIFQYYEKEERGRGNFPDRFSARQFPNYSSELNVNALLLGDSALYLCASSFTSAGAAGANVLTFGAGSRLTVL.

This chain connects TRBV7-9 to TRBJ1-1; D ambiguous. The CDR3 loop spans 12 amino acids. Germline CDR1 and CDR2: SEHNR and FQNEAQ (reference sequence). Trimming removed 11 bases from V and 1 base from J, with 11 bases in between. The CDR3 spells CASVWGNTEAFF. DNA for the CDR3: TGTGCCTCAGTCTGGGGGAACACTGAAGCTTTCTTT.

V and J are TRBV19 and TRBJ2-3; D is ambiguous. Germline V CDR1 and CDR2: LNHDA, SQIVND (reference sequence). The CDR3 contains 13 residues. Trimming removed 8 bases at V and 6 bases at J, with 15 bases between. The CDR3 is CASGELYSDTQYF. In DNA, the CDR3 is TGTGCCAGTGGGGAACTCTATTCGGATACGCAGTATTTT.

This clone was recorded at least ten times. V gene TRBV7-8 combines with J gene TRBJ1-5; D ambiguous. Germline V gene sequence: CDR1 SGHVS, CDR2 FQNEAQ. Trimming pared 1 base from V and 4 bases from J, leaving 5 bases between. The CDR3 length is 13 residues. CDR3 DNA sequence: TGTGCCAGCAGCTTAGTGTCAAATCAGCCCCAGCATTTT. Protein: CASSLVSNQPQHF.

The V call is TRBV10-3, the J call TRBJ1-3, with D unresolved. With 7 bases removed from V and 0 bases from J, the gap between germline ends came to 10 bases. The CDR3 totals 14 residues. Germline-derived CDR1 and CDR2 are ENHRY and SYGVKD. CDR3 sequence (DNA): TGTGCCATCAATGATAATGTCTCTGGAAACACCATATATTTT. Translating gives CAINDNVSGNTIYF.

V and J are TRBV6-5 and TRBJ2-2, with a weak D call TRBD1 (6 bases). The length of the CDR3 is 14 residues. The V gene's germline CDR1 is MNHEY and CDR2 SVGAGI. V was clipped by 6 bases and J by 4 bases, with 12 bases between them. The CDR3 DNA reads as TGTGCCAGCAGCCCAAAACAGGGCACCGGGGAGCTGTTTTTT. It is translated as CASSPKQGTGELFF.

V usage is TRBV19 and J usage is TRBJ2-1; D is ambiguous. Looked up from germline, CDR1 is LNHDA and CDR2 is SQIVND (reference sequence). The CDR3 is 14 amino acids. V was clipped by 7 bases and J by 2 bases, with 12 bases between them. The CDR3 bases are TGTGCCAGTACGGGTTTTTTCCCCTACAATGAGCAGTTCTTC. Translation: CASTGFFPYNEQFF.

This rearrangement joins TRBV2 to TRBJ2-5, with D unclear. The CDR3 runs 13 residues. Trimming pared 7 bases from V and 2 bases from J, leaving 11 bases between. Germline CDR1 and CDR2: SNHLY and FYNNEI. The CDR3 nucleotides are TGTGCCAGCAACGGTAGGGCGCAAGAGACCCAGTACTTC. Its translation: CASNGRAQETQYF. Together with reference TRBV2 and TRBJ2-5, the CDR3 gives the full variable domain: EPEVTQTPSHQVTQMGQEVILRCVPISNHLYFYWYRQILGQKVEFLVSFYNNEISEKSEIFDDQFSVERPDGSNFTLKIRSTKLEDSAMYFCASNGRAQETQYFGPGTRLLVL.

The chain recombines TRBV7-2 with TRBJ2-1, with 9 bases fitting TRBD2. CDR1 is SGHTA, CDR2 FQGNSA, per germline. V lost 7 bases, J lost 10 bases, and 11 bases stayed unmatched. The CDR3 length is 14 residues. The CDR3 coding sequence is TGTGCCAGCAATCCGCGGGGGGGCGGAGGCGAGCAGTTCTTC. Translated: CASNPRGGGGEQFF.

The rearrangement uses TRBV9 and TRBJ2-7, with 9 bases that match TRBD1. Germline values: CDR1 SGDLS, CDR2 YYNGEE. The CDR3 sequence is 15 residues long. With V trimmed by 0 bases and J by 5 bases, 6 bases remained unmatched. CDR3 sequence: CASSVGGTGRNEQYF. CDR3 sequence (DNA): TGTGCCAGCAGCGTAGGAGGGACAGGGAGAAACGAGCAGTACTTC. Full variable domain (outside the CDR3, taken from reference TRBV9 and TRBJ2-7): DSGVTQTPKHLITATGQRVTLRCSPRSGDLSVYWYQQSLDQGLQFLIQYYNGEERAKGNILERFSAQQFPDLHSELNLSSLELGDSALYFCASSVGGTGRNEQYFGPGTRLTVT.

The chain combines TRBV6-5 with TRBJ2-7; D is unclear. The germline V gene has CDR1 MNHEY and CDR2 SVGAGI. The CDR3 is made up of 11 amino acids. Trimming left V 5 bases short and J 5 bases short, with 7 bases between. CDR3 sequence: CASSQIHEQYF. The CDR3 nucleotides are TGTGCCAGCAGTCAAATTCACGAGCAGTACTTC.

The chain uses TRBV2 and TRBJ2-7, with 7 bases fitting TRBD2. V lost 0 bases and J lost 1; bases outside the gene matches: 9. The CDR3 spans 17 residues. CDR1 SNHLY and CDR2 FYNNEI come from the germline V gene. The CDR3 spells CASSEAGPRGSSYEQYF. CDR3 DNA sequence: TGTGCCAGCAGTGAAGCTGGACCGCGCGGGAGTTCCTACGAGCAGTACTTC.

V and J are TRBV18 and TRBJ1-3, with a possible D match to TRBD1 (5 bases). V was pared by 4 bases and J by 4 bases, with 17 bases between. This CDR3 is 16 amino acids long. Looked up from germline, CDR1 is KGHSH and CDR2 is LQKENI. The DNA for the CDR3 is TGTGCCAGCTCACTTAACCCTCAGGGCTACGGAAACACCATATATTTT. Translating it yields CASSLNPQGYGNTIYF.

The V call is TRBV10-3, the J call TRBJ2-5; D gene ambiguous. The J call may be wrong; the DNA end is better matched by TRBJ2-7. The CDR3 is 13 residues long. Germline V gene sequence: CDR1 ENHRY, CDR2 SYGVKD. CDR3 in DNA: TGTGCCATCAGTGCCGAACCGACCTACGAGCAGTACTTC. It specifies CAISAEPTYEQYF.

This sequence joins TRBV5-1 and TRBJ2-1; 9 bases map to TRBD2. J lost 9 bases, V lost 6 bases, and 7 bases had no gene match. The CDR3 covers 13 residues. Germline-derived CDR1 and CDR2 are SGHRS and YFSETQ. The CDR3 nucleotides are TGCGCCAGCATAGCGGGGGCCTCGGGTGAGCAGTTCTTC. Translated: CASIAGASGEQFF. Drawing the rest from reference TRBV5-1 and TRBJ2-1, the complete variable domain is KAGVTQTPRYLIKTRGQQVTLSCSPISGHRSVSWYQQTPGQGLQFLFEYFSETQRNKGNFPGRFSGRQFSNSRSEMNVSTLELGDSALYLCASIAGASGEQFFGPGTRLTVL.